These T cell receptor beta chains were read from a single sample in a study of T cells in Graves' hyperthyroidism and ophthalmopathy. In TCRdb, the multiplex PCR reads were re-called with MiXCR into one record per CDR3 protein. There are hundreds of thousands of distinct CDR3 sequences in the sample; about half occur only once, and 6.5% to 9% lies in the top ten. Sequencing was carried out using peripheral blood or thyroid tissue (not recorded which). These receptors were taken from a woman aged 18-30 years with Graves' hyperthyroidism. Each CDR3 is given with its conserved first and last residue. Each record gives: J gene, clone size, D gene, V gene, CDR3 protein, CDR3 DNA. A D gene is named only where the DNA matches it firmly. The size entry is marked missing in some rows and otherwise reads once, few, many or a size class.

J: TRBJ2-7; size: many; D: TRBD1; V: TRBV24-1; CDR3: CATSAQGATDEQYF; DNA: TGTGCCACCAGTGCGCAGGGGGCAACGGACGAGCAGTACTTC
J: TRBJ2-5; size: many; D: -; V: TRBV7-2; CDR3: CASSLLSVETQYF; DNA: TGTGCCAGCAGCTTACTGTCTGTGGAGACCCAGTACTTC
J: TRBJ1-4; size: -; D: -; V: TRBV14; CDR3: CASSHGGGSEKLFF; DNA: TGTGCCAGCAGCCACGGGGGGGGGAGTGAAAAACTGTTTTTT
J: TRBJ2-5; size: -; D: TRBD2; V: TRBV7-2; CDR3: CASSFSDGTSGNWETQYF; DNA: TGTGCCAGCAGCTTTAGCGACGGGACTAGCGGGAATTGGGAGACCCAGTACTTC
J: TRBJ1-5; size: -; D: TRBD1; V: TRBV25-1; CDR3: CASSQTGGSNQPQHF; DNA: TGTGCCAGCAGCCAGACAGGGGGGAGCAATCAGCCCCAGCATTTT
J: TRBJ1-1; size: many; D: TRBD1; V: TRBV24-1; CDR3: CATSDNRGDTEAFF; DNA: TGTGCCACCAGTGACAACAGGGGGGACACTGAAGCTTTCTTT
J: TRBJ1-6; size: -; D: TRBD1; V: TRBV7-6; CDR3: CASSPGQSNQPLHF; DNA: TGTGCCAGCAGCCCGGGACAGAGCAATCAGCCCCTCCACTTT
J: TRBJ2-7; size: few; D: -; V: TRBV7-2; CDR3: CASCALDYLSYEQYF; DNA: TGTGCCAGCTGTGCCCTCGACTATTTGTCCTACGAGCAGTACTTC
J: TRBJ1-3; size: many; D: -; V: TRBV5-1; CDR3: CASSLDEGRSTIYF; DNA: TGCGCCAGCAGCTTGGATGAAGGGCGCAGCACCATATATTTT
J: TRBJ1-5; size: -; D: -; V: TRBV2; CDR3: CASSSRQPNSNQPQHF; DNA: TGTGCCAGCAGTTCGAGACAGCCAAATAGCAATCAGCCCCAGCATTTT
J: TRBJ2-5; size: -; D: TRBD2; V: TRBV25-1; CDR3: CASQAGAVETQYF; DNA: TGTGCCAGCCAAGCGGGAGCGGTAGAGACCCAGTACTTC
J: TRBJ2-7; size: -; D: -; V: TRBV11-2; CDR3: CASRSPGEQYF; DNA: TGTGCCAGCAGGTCCCCGGGGGAGCAGTACTTC
J: TRBJ1-1; size: few; D: -; V: TRBV9; CDR3: CASSVSGGRGTEAFF; DNA: TGTGCCAGCAGCGTAAGTGGGGGAAGGGGCACTGAAGCTTTCTTT
J: TRBJ1-1; size: many; D: TRBD1; V: TRBV7-8; CDR3: CASSPTGQAPAFF; DNA: TGTGCCAGCAGCCCTACAGGACAGGCTCCAGCTTTCTTT
J: TRBJ2-7; size: few; D: -; V: TRBV11-2; CDR3: CASSQDHEQYF; DNA: TGTGCCAGCAGCCAGGATCACGAGCAGTACTTC
J: TRBJ1-5; size: few; D: TRBD1; V: TRBV19; CDR3: CASGQGGNQPQHF; DNA: TGTGCCAGTGGACAGGGGGGTAATCAGCCCCAGCATTTT
J: TRBJ2-5; size: -; D: -; V: TRBV2; CDR3: CASSESITGVEETQYF; DNA: TGTGCCAGCAGTGAGTCGATCACGGGAGTGGAGGAGACCCAGTACTTC
J: TRBJ1-2; size: many; D: -; V: TRBV24-1; CDR3: CATSETGTRDSYTF; DNA: TGTGCCACCAGTGAGACCGGGACAAGGGATAGCTACACCTTC
J: TRBJ1-2; size: -; D: -; V: TRBV7-6; CDR3: CASSLIRAGPTHGYTF; DNA: TGTGCTAGCAGCTTAATCCGCGCGGGGCCAACTCACGGCTACACCTTC
J: TRBJ1-1; size: -; D: -; V: TRBV18; CDR3: CASSPRQGGEAFF; DNA: TGTGCCAGCTCACCACGGCAGGGTGGCGAAGCTTTCTTT
J: TRBJ1-4; size: -; D: -; V: TRBV29-1; CDR3: CSVQGATGREKLFF; DNA: TGCAGCGTCCAAGGGGCGACAGGTCGCGAAAAACTGTTTTTT
J: TRBJ2-2; size: many; D: -; V: TRBV7-8; CDR3: CASSLGGGANTGELFF; DNA: TGTGCCAGCAGCTTAGGAGGGGGGGCGAACACCGGGGAGCTGTTTTTT
J: TRBJ1-4; size: few; D: -; V: TRBV14; CDR3: CASSQGLGNEKLFF; DNA: TGTGCCAGCAGCCAAGGTCTAGGAAATGAAAAACTGTTTTTT
J: TRBJ1-6; size: many; D: -; V: TRBV19; CDR3: CASSPTGSDSPLHF; DNA: TGTGCCAGTAGTCCAACAGGGTCCGATTCACCCCTCCACTTT
J: TRBJ2-2; size: few; D: TRBD1; V: TRBV2; CDR3: CASTGQAITGELFF; DNA: TGTGCCAGCACGGGACAGGCTATCACCGGGGAGCTGTTTTTT
J: TRBJ2-7; size: -; D: -; V: TRBV20-1; CDR3: CSAYGHQGPSTYEQYF; DNA: TGCAGTGCGTACGGGCACCAGGGGCCCTCCACCTACGAGCAGTACTTC
J: TRBJ2-6; size: -; D: -; V: TRBV15; CDR3: CATSSSSSGANVLAF; DNA: TGTGCCACCAGCAGCTCCAGCTCTGGGGCCAACGTCCTGGCTTTC
J: TRBJ1-1; size: -; D: -; V: TRBV7-9; CDR3: CASSQDWQMNTEAFF; DNA: TGTGCCAGCAGCCAAGATTGGCAGATGAACACTGAAGCTTTCTTT
J: TRBJ1-2; size: -; D: -; V: TRBV29-1; CDR3: CSLELSEVYGYTF; DNA: TGCAGCTTGGAGCTCTCCGAGGTCTATGGCTACACCTTC
J: TRBJ2-7; size: -; D: -; V: TRBV15; CDR3: CATSRDRAGQQYF; DNA: TGTGCCACCAGCAGAGATCGGGCAGGCCAGCAGTACTTC
J: TRBJ2-7; size: many; D: TRBD2; V: TRBV10-3; CDR3: CAISDRTSGRNEQYF; DNA: TGTGCCATCAGTGACAGGACTAGCGGGAGAAACGAGCAGTACTTC
J: TRBJ1-2; size: -; D: TRBD1; V: TRBV25-1; CDR3: CASSASHRGVNYGYTF; DNA: TGTGCCAGCAGTGCTAGCCACAGGGGAGTCAACTATGGCTACACCTTC
J: TRBJ1-5; size: -; D: -; V: TRBV20-1; CDR3: CSARDSELQIQPQHF; DNA: TGCAGTGCTAGAGATTCGGAACTCCAGATTCAGCCCCAGCATTTT
J: TRBJ2-5; size: many; D: TRBD1; V: TRBV20-1; CDR3: CSAPQTGEETQYF; DNA: TGCAGTGCTCCCCAGACAGGGGAAGAGACCCAGTACTTC
J: TRBJ2-5; size: many; D: TRBD2; V: TRBV7-2; CDR3: CASRSTSKNAETQYF; DNA: TGTGCCAGCAGGTCGACTAGCAAGAATGCGGAGACCCAGTACTTC
J: TRBJ1-4; size: -; D: -; V: TRBV25-1; CDR3: CASSERWSEVGKLFF; DNA: TGTGCCAGCAGTGAACGATGGTCGGAAGTAGGAAAACTGTTTTTT
J: TRBJ1-4; size: -; D: -; V: TRBV20-1; CDR3: CSARVEGRNTEKLFF; DNA: TGCAGTGCTAGAGTGGAGGGGAGGAACACTGAAAAACTGTTTTTT
J: TRBJ2-7; size: -; D: -; V: TRBV5-1; CDR3: CASRDRASYEQYF; DNA: TGCGCCAGCAGAGACCGGGCGTCCTACGAGCAGTACTTC
J: TRBJ2-7; size: -; D: -; V: TRBV4-3; CDR3: CATPPEANDYEQYF; DNA: TGCGCCACTCCCCCGGAGGCAAACGACTACGAGCAGTACTTC
J: TRBJ1-1; size: few; D: -; V: TRBV19; CDR3: CASSLHGQNEAFF; DNA: TGTGCCAGTAGTCTTCATGGACAGAATGAAGCTTTCTTT
J: TRBJ2-2; size: -; D: -; V: TRBV7-8; CDR3: CASSFRRAGTGELFF; DNA: TGTGCCAGCAGCTTTCGGAGGGCCGGGACCGGGGAGCTGTTTTTT
J: TRBJ1-2; size: -; D: -; V: TRBV7-9; CDR3: CASSLRRRTPYGYTF; DNA: TGTGCCAGCAGCTTAAGAAGGAGGACACCCTATGGCTACACCTTC
J: TRBJ2-6; size: -; D: TRBD2; V: TRBV7-9; CDR3: CAWTGGSGANVLTF; DNA: TGTGCCTGGACGGGGGGATCTGGGGCCAACGTCCTGACTTTC
J: TRBJ1-5; size: -; D: -; V: TRBV20-1; CDR3: CSARQAYSNQPQHF; DNA: TGCAGTGCTCGACAGGCTTATAGCAATCAGCCCCAGCATTTT
J: TRBJ1-4; size: -; D: -; V: TRBV19; CDR3: CASRRQDATNEKLFF; DNA: TGTGCCAGTAGAAGACAGGATGCAACTAATGAAAAACTGTTTTTT
J: TRBJ1-4; size: many; D: -; V: TRBV24-1; CDR3: CATSDSTGREEKLFF; DNA: TGTGCCACCAGTGATTCGACAGGTCGGGAGGAAAAACTGTTTTTT
J: TRBJ1-3; size: few; D: -; V: TRBV7-2; CDR3: CASTRGGQGYSGNTIYF; DNA: TGTGCCAGCACCAGAGGGGGGCAGGGGTACTCTGGAAACACCATATATTTT